Sequencing of this T cell receptor beta chain was carried out in a study of human T cells and chemical hapten exposure. Turning to the study itself: Variability of per-sample TCR yields stemmed mainly from small differences in pooled library volume.

This clonotype was recorded a few times. TCRdb re-called the RACE reads with MiXCR, one entry per CDR3 protein. This table has about 270,000 distinct CDR3 sequences, approximately 7.5% appearing once. CDR3 length equals 13 residues. With V trimmed by 7 bases and J by 2 bases, 4 bases remained unmatched. Documented time point: pre-sensitization, week 0. Treatment described: therapeutic diphenylcyclopropenone sensitization with weekly scalp DPC. The sample in question was whole blood, obtained in connection with sensitization to the hapten diphenylcyclopropenone (DPC). The chain recombines TRBV12-3 or TRBV12-4 with TRBJ2-7; 8 bases line up with TRBD1. The sequence was obtained from a man between 18 and 29 years old with alopecia areata. Some clones in this sample may be carry-over from other donors' samples. The CDR3 is CASTSDRAYEQYF. The CDR3 DNA reads TGTGCCAGCACCTCGGACAGGGCCTACGAGCAGTACTTC.